The rows below give T cell receptor beta chains drawn from one sample of a study of shared clonotypes between healthy human individuals. TCRdb keeps only in-frame clones here, not all; method: immunoSEQ multiplex PCR. The sample lists about 2.4 million clones; 93% were seen once. The sample was naive CD4+ T cells from PBMCs. These receptors all stem from a man between 18 and 35 years old in good health. Some clones in this sample may be carry-over from other donors' samples. The CDR3 runs from the conserved cysteine through the conserved F or W. The order of the fields is D gene, J gene, V gene, CDR3 protein, CDR3 DNA. D genes are given only for firm matches.

d_gene: -; j_gene: TRBJ2-4; v_gene: TRBV23-1; CDR3aa: CASSREQQVNIQYF; CDR3nt: TGCGCCAGCAGTCGTGAACAGCAGGTAAACATTCAGTACTTC
d_gene: TRBD1; j_gene: TRBJ2-2; v_gene: TRBV6-1; CDR3aa: CASVQGRNTGELFF; CDR3nt: TGTGCCAGCGTACAGGGGCGGAACACCGGGGAGCTGTTTTTT
d_gene: TRBD1; j_gene: TRBJ1-5; v_gene: TRBV5-5; CDR3aa: CASSLGQGALSNQPQHF; CDR3nt: TGTGCCAGCAGCTTAGGACAGGGAGCCTTGAGCAATCAGCCCCAGCATTTT
d_gene: -; j_gene: TRBJ2-5; v_gene: TRBV18; CDR3aa: CASSPPSSSGETQYF; CDR3nt: TGTGCCAGCTCACCACCTTCATCATCCGGTGAGACCCAGTACTTC
d_gene: TRBD1; j_gene: TRBJ1-2; v_gene: TRBV28; CDR3aa: CASSLAGQNYGYTF; CDR3nt: TGTGCCAGCAGTTTGGCGGGACAGAACTATGGCTACACCTTC
d_gene: -; j_gene: TRBJ1-2; v_gene: TRBV4-2; CDR3aa: CASSQQGLAGYTF; CDR3nt: TGTGCCAGCAGCCAGCAGGGACTCGCTGGCTACACCTTC
d_gene: -; j_gene: TRBJ2-7; v_gene: TRBV30; CDR3aa: CAWSVSYGRRYHEQYF; CDR3nt: TGTGCCTGGAGTGTAAGTTACGGACGGCGGTACCACGAGCAGTACTTC
d_gene: -; j_gene: TRBJ1-4; v_gene: TRBV21-1; CDR3aa: CASSKARRATTNEKLFF; CDR3nt: TGTGCCAGCAGCAAAGCGCGTCGGGCAACAACTAATGAAAAACTGTTTTTT
d_gene: -; j_gene: TRBJ1-4; v_gene: TRBV5-1; CDR3aa: CASAPQGGRIEKLFF; CDR3nt: TGCGCCAGCGCTCCACAAGGGGGTCGGATAGAAAAACTGTTTTTT
d_gene: TRBD1; j_gene: TRBJ1-2; v_gene: TRBV7-2; CDR3aa: CASSLEQGVLYGYTF; CDR3nt: TGTGCCAGCAGCTTAGAACAGGGGGTCCTCTATGGCTACACCTTC
d_gene: TRBD1; j_gene: TRBJ1-2; v_gene: TRBV7-2; CDR3aa: CASSLARDSYGYTF; CDR3nt: TGTGCCAGCAGCTTAGCCCGGGACAGCTATGGCTACACCTTC
d_gene: TRBD1; j_gene: TRBJ1-2; v_gene: TRBV7-3; CDR3aa: CASSSDGTGGGGYTF; CDR3nt: TGTGCCAGCAGCTCCGACGGGACAGGGGGCGGTGGCTACACCTTC